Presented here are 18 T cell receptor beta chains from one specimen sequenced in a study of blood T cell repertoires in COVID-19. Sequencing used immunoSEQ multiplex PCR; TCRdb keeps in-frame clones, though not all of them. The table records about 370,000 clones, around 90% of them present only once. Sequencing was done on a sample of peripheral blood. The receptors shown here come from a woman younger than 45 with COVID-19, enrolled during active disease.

The CDR3 region has the DNA TGTGCCACCAGTGATCCCGGACAATACGAGCAGTACTTC. It yields the protein CATSDPGQYEQYF. The chain couples TRBV24-1 to TRBJ2-7; D is perhaps TRBD1 (5 bases). This CDR3 is built from 13 residues. Germline-derived CDR1 and CDR2 are KGHDR and SFDVKD. Trimming removed 3 bases at V and 4 bases at J, with 9 bases between.

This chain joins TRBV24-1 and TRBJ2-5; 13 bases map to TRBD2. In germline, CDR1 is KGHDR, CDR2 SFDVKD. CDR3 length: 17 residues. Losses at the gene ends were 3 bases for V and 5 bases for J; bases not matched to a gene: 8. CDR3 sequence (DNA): TGTGCCACCAGTGATGTCACTAGCGGGAGGGCCGCGGAGACCCAGTACTTC. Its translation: CATSDVTSGRAAETQYF.

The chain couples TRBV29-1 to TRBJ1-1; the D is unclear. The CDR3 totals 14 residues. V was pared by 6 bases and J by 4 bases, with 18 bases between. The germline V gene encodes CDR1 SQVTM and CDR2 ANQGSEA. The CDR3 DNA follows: TGCAGCGTGGACCTCGGGGTGAGGGTCACTGAAGCTTTCTTT. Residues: CSVDLGVRVTEAFF.

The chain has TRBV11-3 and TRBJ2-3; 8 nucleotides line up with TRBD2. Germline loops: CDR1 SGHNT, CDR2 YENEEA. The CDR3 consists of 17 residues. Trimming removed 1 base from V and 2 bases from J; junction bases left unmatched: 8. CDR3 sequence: CASSLARGSGNTDTQYF. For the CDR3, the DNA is TGTGCCAGCAGCTTAGCCCGGGGTAGCGGGAACACAGATACGCAGTATTTT. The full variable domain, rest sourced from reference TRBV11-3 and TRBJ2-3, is EAGVVQSPRYKIIEKKQPVAFWCNPISGHNTLYWYLQNLGQGPELLIRYENEEAVDDSQLPKDRFSAERLKGVDSTLKIQPAELGDSAVYLCASSLARGSGNTDTQYFGPGTRLTVL.

CDR3 coding DNA: TGTGCCAGCAGCGTAGACGGGGTTTTGAACACTGAAGCTTTCTTT. Its protein is CASSVDGVLNTEAFF. The gene calls are TRBV9 and TRBJ1-1; D call uncertain. Germline V CDR1 and CDR2: SGDLS, YYNGEE. The CDR3 is 15 residues long. With 0 bases removed from V and 0 bases from J, the gap between germline ends came to 9 bases.

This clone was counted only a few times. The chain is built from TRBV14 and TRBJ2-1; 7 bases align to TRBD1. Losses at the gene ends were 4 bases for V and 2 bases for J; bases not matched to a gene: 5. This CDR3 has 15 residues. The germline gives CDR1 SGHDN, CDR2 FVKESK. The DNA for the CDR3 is TGTGCCAGCAGCCTGGGGGACAGTGCCTACAATGAGCAGTTCTTC. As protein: CASSLGDSAYNEQFF.

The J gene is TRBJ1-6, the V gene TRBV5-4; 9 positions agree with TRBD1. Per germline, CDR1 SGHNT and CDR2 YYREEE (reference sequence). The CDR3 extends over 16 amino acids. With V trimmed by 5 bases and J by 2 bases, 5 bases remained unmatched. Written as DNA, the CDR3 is TGTGCCAGCAGTCTCACAGGGGGCCCCTATAATTCACCCCTCCACTTT. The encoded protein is CASSLTGGPYNSPLHF.

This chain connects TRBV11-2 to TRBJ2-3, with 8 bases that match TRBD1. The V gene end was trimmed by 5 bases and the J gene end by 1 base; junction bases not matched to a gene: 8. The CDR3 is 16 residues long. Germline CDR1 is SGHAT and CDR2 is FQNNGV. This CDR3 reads CASSERQGYGTDTQYF. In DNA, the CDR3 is TGTGCCAGCAGCGAGCGACAGGGGTACGGCACAGATACGCAGTATTTT.

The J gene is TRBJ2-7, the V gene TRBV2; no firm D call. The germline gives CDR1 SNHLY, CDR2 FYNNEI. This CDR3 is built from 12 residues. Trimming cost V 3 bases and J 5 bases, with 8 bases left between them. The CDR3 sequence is CASSDQAHEQYF. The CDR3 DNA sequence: TGTGCCAGCAGTGACCAGGCCCACGAGCAGTACTTC.

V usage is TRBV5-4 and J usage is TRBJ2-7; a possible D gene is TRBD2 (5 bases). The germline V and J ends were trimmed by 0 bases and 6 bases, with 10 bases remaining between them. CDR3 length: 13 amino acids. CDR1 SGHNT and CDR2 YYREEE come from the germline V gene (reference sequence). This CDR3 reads CASSLGGWGEQYV. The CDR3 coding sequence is TGTGCCAGCAGCTTGGGAGGGTGGGGCGAGCAGTACGTC.

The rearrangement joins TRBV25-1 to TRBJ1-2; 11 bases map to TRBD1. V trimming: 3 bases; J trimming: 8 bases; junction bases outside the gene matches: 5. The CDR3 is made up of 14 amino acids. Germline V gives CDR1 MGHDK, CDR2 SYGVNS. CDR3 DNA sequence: TGTGCCAGCAGTGAGAAGGACAGGGGGCGAGGCTACACCTTC. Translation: CASSEKDRGRGYTF.

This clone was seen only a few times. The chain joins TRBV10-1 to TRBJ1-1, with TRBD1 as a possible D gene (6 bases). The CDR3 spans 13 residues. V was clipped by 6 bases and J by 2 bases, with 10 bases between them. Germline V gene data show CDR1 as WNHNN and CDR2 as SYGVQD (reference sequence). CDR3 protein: CASSPDSNTEAFF. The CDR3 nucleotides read TGCGCCAGCAGCCCGGACAGTAACACTGAAGCTTTCTTT.

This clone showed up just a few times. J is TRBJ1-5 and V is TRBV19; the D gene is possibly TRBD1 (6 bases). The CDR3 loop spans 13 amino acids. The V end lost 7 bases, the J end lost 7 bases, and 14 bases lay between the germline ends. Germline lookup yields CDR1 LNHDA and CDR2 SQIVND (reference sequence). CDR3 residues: CASNTQGDQPQHF. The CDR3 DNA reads TGTGCCAGTAACACACAGGGTGACCAGCCCCAGCATTTT.

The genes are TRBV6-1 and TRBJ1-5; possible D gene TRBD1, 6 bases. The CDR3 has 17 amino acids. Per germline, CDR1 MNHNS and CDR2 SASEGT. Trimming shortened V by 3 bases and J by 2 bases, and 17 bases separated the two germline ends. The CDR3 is CASSEVTGRLRNQPQHF. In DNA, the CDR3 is TGTGCCAGCAGTGAGGTCACAGGGAGACTTCGCAATCAGCCCCAGCATTTT.

CDR3 DNA sequence: TGTGCCAGCAGCTCCGGGACTAGCGGGGGCCACGAGCAGTACTTC. This encodes CASSSGTSGGHEQYF. The V and J genes are TRBV5-4 and TRBJ2-7, with 14 bases matching TRBD2. The junction had 4 bases not matched to a gene; V was cut back by 3 bases and J by 5 bases. Per germline, CDR1 SGHNT and CDR2 YYREEE (reference sequence). CDR3 length: 15 residues.

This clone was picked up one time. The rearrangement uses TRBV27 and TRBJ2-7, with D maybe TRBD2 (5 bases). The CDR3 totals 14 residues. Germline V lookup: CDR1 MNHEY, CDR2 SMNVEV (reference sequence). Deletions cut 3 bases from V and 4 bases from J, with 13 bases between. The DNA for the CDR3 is TGTGCCAGCAGTTTTGGTTCGGGAACTTACGAGCAGTACTTC. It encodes CASSFGSGTYEQYF.

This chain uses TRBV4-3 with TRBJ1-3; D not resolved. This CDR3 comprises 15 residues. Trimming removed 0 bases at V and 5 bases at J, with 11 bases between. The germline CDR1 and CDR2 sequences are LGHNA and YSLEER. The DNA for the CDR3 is TGCGCCAGCAGCCAAGATAACTTTTCCAGAAACACCATATATTTT. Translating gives CASSQDNFSRNTIYF.

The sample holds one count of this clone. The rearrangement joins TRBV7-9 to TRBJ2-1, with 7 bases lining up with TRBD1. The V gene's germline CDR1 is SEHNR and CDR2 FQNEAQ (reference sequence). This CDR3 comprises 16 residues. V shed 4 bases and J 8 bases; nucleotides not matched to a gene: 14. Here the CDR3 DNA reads TGTGCCAGCAGCTCCATACCGGGACAGTTCGGGTATGAGCAGTTCTTC. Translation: CASSSIPGQFGYEQFF.